A selection of T cell receptor beta chains follows, all from one sample in a study of T cells in localized non-small cell lung cancer. Assay used: immunoSEQ multiplex PCR; TCRdb lists only in-frame clones, some missing. Among about 2,200 clones listed, around 30% were seen once. Sequences were derived from normal lung tissue next to the tumor, sampled before any cancer treatment. The receptors come from a female donor of 60 years or more with stage I squamous cell lung carcinoma. CDR3s include the opening cysteine and the closing phenylalanine or tryptophan. Each record gives: V gene, D gene, J gene, CDR3 length, clone size, CDR3 DNA, CDR3 protein. D genes are given only for firm matches. The size field is filled for only some rows; it gives once, few, many or a size class.

V: TRBV10-3
D: TRBD2
J: TRBJ2-1
length: 16
size: .
DNA: TGTGCCATCAGTGAGTCAGGGACTAGCGCTTTCGATGAGCAGTTCTTC
CDR3: CAISESGTSAFDEQFF

V: TRBV11-3
D: .
J: TRBJ1-5
length: 14
size: .
DNA: TGTGCCAGCAGTTATACAGGGAGCAATCAGCCCCAGCATTTT
CDR3: CASSYTGSNQPQHF

V: TRBV11-3
D: TRBD1
J: TRBJ1-2
length: 16
size: medium-sized
DNA: TGTGCCAGCAGTCCCGACGGGGACAGCGCTAACTATGGCTACACCTTC
CDR3: CASSPDGDSANYGYTF

V: TRBV19
D: TRBD2
J: TRBJ2-3
length: 16
size: .
DNA: TGTGCCAGTAGTGGACGACTAGCGGGAGTCGCAGATACGCAGTATTTT
CDR3: CASSGRLAGVADTQYF

V: TRBV16
D: .
J: TRBJ1-5
length: 15
size: once
DNA: TGTGCCAGCAGCCAACCCCCACCGTTCGGGCAGCCCCAGCATTTT
CDR3: CASSQPPPFGQPQHF

V: TRBV11-3
D: TRBD2
J: TRBJ2-3
length: 16
size: few
DNA: TGTGCCAGCAGACGGGGACTAGCGGGAGGCACAGATACGCAGTATTTT
CDR3: CASRRGLAGGTDTQYF

V: TRBV9
D: .
J: TRBJ2-6
length: 15
size: large
DNA: TGTGCCAGCAGCGTAGTCGCCTCTGGGGCCAACGTCCTGACTTTC
CDR3: CASSVVASGANVLTF

V: TRBV18
D: .
J: TRBJ1-6
length: 13
size: few
DNA: TGTGCCAGCTCCCTTAAGGAGAATTCACCCCTCCACTTT
CDR3: CASSLKENSPLHF

V: TRBV9
D: .
J: TRBJ2-3
length: 13
size: large
DNA: TGTGCCAGCAATCTCGGGGCCACAGATACGCAGTATTTT
CDR3: CASNLGATDTQYF

V: TRBV30
D: TRBD1
J: TRBJ1-5
length: 15
size: medium-sized
DNA: TGTGCCTGGAGTCAGACAGGGACCTCAGGTGGGACCCAGCATTTT
CDR3: CAWSQTGTSGGTQHF

V: TRBV19
D: .
J: TRBJ1-5
length: 14
size: .
DNA: TGTGCCAGTAGTATGGGCAGGGTCAATCAGCCCCAGCATTTT
CDR3: CASSMGRVNQPQHF

V: TRBV19
D: .
J: TRBJ2-2
length: 15
size: once
DNA: TGTGCCACAACCCCGGGCAGTTCGAACACCGGGGAGCTGTTTTTT
CDR3: CATTPGSSNTGELFF

V: TRBV29-1
D: .
J: TRBJ2-1
length: 14
size: once
DNA: TGCAGCGTTTGCCAGGGTCGATGTAGCAATGAGCAGTTCTTC
CDR3: CSVCQGRCSNEQFF

V: TRBV6-8
D: .
J: TRBJ2-7
length: 13
size: .
DNA: TGTGCCAGCAGTTCGCTGTTCTCCTACGAGCAGTACTTC
CDR3: CASSSLFSYEQYF

V: TRBV11-3
D: TRBD1
J: TRBJ2-7
length: 14
size: medium-sized
DNA: TGTGCCAGCAGCTTAGGGACAGGGGCGGACGAGCAGTACTTC
CDR3: CASSLGTGADEQYF

V: TRBV15
D: .
J: TRBJ1-2
length: 16
size: .
DNA: TGTGCCACCAGCAGAGTACTGGGGAGAGGTCTGGGGGGCTACACCTTC
CDR3: CATSRVLGRGLGGYTF

V: TRBV19
D: .
J: TRBJ1-2
length: 12
size: .
DNA: TGTGCCAGTACCCCGGACAGCTATGGCTACACCTTC
CDR3: CASTPDSYGYTF

V: TRBV19
D: TRBD1
J: TRBJ1-4
length: 16
size: few
DNA: TGTGCCAGTAGTACTGCTCCCCGGACAGGGTTTGAAAAACTGTTTTTT
CDR3: CASSTAPRTGFEKLFF

V: TRBV9
D: .
J: TRBJ2-5
length: 15
size: few
DNA: TGTGCCAGCAGCACCGTACAGGGGGGGCAAGAGACCCAGTACTTC
CDR3: CASSTVQGGQETQYF

V: TRBV6-8
D: .
J: TRBJ1-1
length: 14
size: .
DNA: TGTGCCAGCAGTTACAGGCTTAGAGAAACTGAAGCTTTCTTT
CDR3: CASSYRLRETEAFF

V: TRBV6-8
D: TRBD1
J: TRBJ1-5
length: 16
size: .
DNA: TGTGCCAGCAGGACCTACCCGGGACAGGGTCCTGGGCCCCAGCATTTT
CDR3: CASRTYPGQGPGPQHF

V: TRBV5-1
D: TRBD2
J: TRBJ2-1
length: 16
size: .
DNA: TGCGCCAGCAGCTTGACGACTAGCGGGCAACGAAATGAGCAGTTCTTC
CDR3: CASSLTTSGQRNEQFF

V: TRBV29-1
D: .
J: TRBJ1-1
length: 16
size: .
DNA: TGCAGCGGAGGGGCCGGGCTGGCCCGGGACCGTAATGGGGCTTTCTTT
CDR3: CSGGAGLARDRNGAFF

V: TRBV5-1
D: TRBD2
J: TRBJ2-1
length: 16
size: few
DNA: TGCGCCAGCAGCCCTGATGGAGCGGGGGGGCGCAATGAGCAGTTCTTC
CDR3: CASSPDGAGGRNEQFF

V: TRBV9
D: .
J: TRBJ1-1
length: 13
size: large
DNA: TGTGCCAGCAGCGTAGAGGGGAACACTGAAGCTTTCTTT
CDR3: CASSVEGNTEAFF

V: TRBV4-1
D: .
J: TRBJ2-2
length: 14
size: medium-sized
DNA: TGCGCCAGCAGTTCCAGCGGAAACACCGGGGAGCTGTTTTTT
CDR3: CASSSSGNTGELFF

V: TRBV11-3
D: .
J: TRBJ2-7
length: 16
size: .
DNA: TGTGCCAGCAGTTTAGTCCCACAGGGAAACTCGGGAGAGCAGTACTTC
CDR3: CASSLVPQGNSGEQYF

V: TRBV2
D: .
J: TRBJ1-2
length: 16
size: few
DNA: TGTGCCAGCAGTGAAGGATCGGGGAGAAATGGCTTTGGCTACACCTTC
CDR3: CASSEGSGRNGFGYTF

V: TRBV5-1
D: TRBD1
J: TRBJ1-2
length: 14
size: .
DNA: TGCGCCAGCAGTGCCGGGACAGGGGGCTATGGCTACACCTTC
CDR3: CASSAGTGGYGYTF

V: TRBV29-1
D: .
J: TRBJ1-1
length: 14
size: large
DNA: TGCAGCGTTGAAGTCGCGGCCATGAACACTGAAGCTTTCTTT
CDR3: CSVEVAAMNTEAFF

V: TRBV11-3
D: TRBD2
J: TRBJ2-4
length: 16
size: .
DNA: TGTGCCAGCAGCTTAGGAGCGGGGCTAGCCAAAAACATTCAGTACTTC
CDR3: CASSLGAGLAKNIQYF

V: TRBV19
D: .
J: TRBJ1-1
length: 13
size: .
DNA: TGTGCCAGCTCCCGGGCCCTGAACACTGAAGCTTTCTTT
CDR3: CASSRALNTEAFF

V: TRBV4-1
D: .
J: TRBJ1-5
length: 15
size: medium-sized
DNA: TGCGCCAGCAGCCAAGACGGATCCGCTTATCAGCCCCAGCATTTT
CDR3: CASSQDGSAYQPQHF

V: TRBV28
D: TRBD2
J: TRBJ2-5
length: 15
size: .
DNA: TGTGCCAGCAGTGCCGGGGGGTATGGGGAAGAGACCCAGTACTTC
CDR3: CASSAGGYGEETQYF

V: TRBV9
D: .
J: TRBJ2-7
length: 14
size: few
DNA: TGTGCCAGCAGCGTAGGGGATCGTCCTTACGAGCAGTACTTC
CDR3: CASSVGDRPYEQYF

V: TRBV19
D: .
J: TRBJ1-1
length: 14
size: .
DNA: TGTGCCAGTACCCGAGGGCCAGGGAGTACTGAAGCTTTCTTT
CDR3: CASTRGPGSTEAFF

V: TRBV7-5
D: .
J: TRBJ2-3
length: 15
size: medium-sized
DNA: TGTGCCAGCAGCTCCTGGGACGGAAACACAGATACGCAGTATTTT
CDR3: CASSSWDGNTDTQYF

V: TRBV5-1
D: .
J: TRBJ1-2
length: 15
size: large
DNA: TGCGCCAGCAGCTTGGACAGTCTAACTAACTATGGCTACACCTTC
CDR3: CASSLDSLTNYGYTF

V: TRBV15
D: TRBD2
J: TRBJ2-1
length: 15
size: medium-sized
DNA: TGTGCCACCAGCCCCGGGGGGGACCCCTACAATGAGCAGTTCTTC
CDR3: CATSPGGDPYNEQFF

V: TRBV4-1
D: .
J: TRBJ2-5
length: 13
size: .
DNA: TGCGCCAGCAGCGCGGACAGCAAAGAGACCCAGTACTTC
CDR3: CASSADSKETQYF

V: TRBV11-3
D: TRBD1
J: TRBJ1-1
length: 14
size: medium-sized
DNA: TGTGCCAGCAGCTTACAGGGGGCCAGGACTGAAGCTTTCTTT
CDR3: CASSLQGARTEAFF

V: TRBV4-1
D: .
J: TRBJ2-3
length: 14
size: few
DNA: TGCGCCAGCAGCCAAGTTTTTAGCACAGATACGCAGTATTTT
CDR3: CASSQVFSTDTQYF

V: TRBV11-3
D: .
J: TRBJ2-1
length: 14
size: medium-sized
DNA: TGTGCCAGCAGCCCGGGACCCGCACGCCATGAGCAGTTCTTC
CDR3: CASSPGPARHEQFF

V: TRBV11-3
D: .
J: TRBJ1-2
length: 14
size: .
DNA: TGTGCCAGCAGCTTGGACAAGGGGTACGACGGCTACACCTTC
CDR3: CASSLDKGYDGYTF

V: TRBV2
D: TRBD2
J: TRBJ2-1
length: 16
size: .
DNA: TGTGCCAGCAGTGACGCCGGGACTAGCGGGATTAGTGAGCAGTTCTTC
CDR3: CASSDAGTSGISEQFF

V: TRBV7-6
D: .
J: TRBJ2-5
length: 14
size: few
DNA: TGTGCCAGCAGTCAAGGCACAAATCAAGAGACCCAGTACTTC
CDR3: CASSQGTNQETQYF

V: TRBV19
D: .
J: TRBJ2-1
length: 15
size: few
DNA: TGTGCCAGTAGTATGGCCCCAGGCTCCTACAATGAGCAGTTCTTC
CDR3: CASSMAPGSYNEQFF

V: TRBV15
D: TRBD1
J: TRBJ2-7
length: 14
size: .
DNA: TGTGCCACCAGCAGGGACAGGGGTCCCTACGAGCAGTACTTC
CDR3: CATSRDRGPYEQYF

V: TRBV6-7
D: .
J: TRBJ2-6
length: 14
size: .
DNA: TGTGCCAGCAGCCCCCCGGGTGGGGCCAACGTCCTGACTTTC
CDR3: CASSPPGGANVLTF

V: TRBV30
D: .
J: TRBJ1-4
length: 13
size: .
DNA: TGTGCCTGGAGTGTCGGGACTAATGAAAAACTGTTTTTT
CDR3: CAWSVGTNEKLFF

V: TRBV28
D: .
J: TRBJ1-2
length: 13
size: .
DNA: TGTGCCAGCAGACAGGAGCCTCCCTATGGCTACACCTTC
CDR3: CASRQEPPYGYTF

V: TRBV10-3
D: .
J: TRBJ2-3
length: 16
size: .
DNA: TGTGCCATCAGTGTGGGGGCGGGGTCTTACACAGATACGCAGTATTTT
CDR3: CAISVGAGSYTDTQYF

V: TRBV6-8
D: .
J: TRBJ1-1
length: 15
size: few
DNA: TGTGCCAGCAGTTACGGTGTTTTAGAGGCGAACCAAGCTTTCTTT
CDR3: CASSYGVLEANQAFF

V: TRBV6-9
D: .
J: TRBJ2-3
length: 11
size: .
DNA: TGTGCCAGCAGTTACGCAGATACGCAGTATTTT
CDR3: CASSYADTQYF

V: TRBV4-1
D: .
J: TRBJ1-1
length: 13
size: .
DNA: TGCGCCAGCAGCCAGGGACAGAACACTGAAGCTTTCTTT
CDR3: CASSQGQNTEAFF

V: TRBV11-3
D: TRBD2
J: TRBJ2-3
length: 14
size: large
DNA: TGTGCCAGCAGCTTAGGGACTAGCGGGGACACGCAGTATTTT
CDR3: CASSLGTSGDTQYF

V: TRBV5-1
D: TRBD2
J: TRBJ2-5
length: 14
size: few
DNA: TGCGCCAGCAGCTTGGTTAGCGGGGAAGAGACCCAGTACTTC
CDR3: CASSLVSGEETQYF

V: TRBV30
D: TRBD1
J: TRBJ1-4
length: 16
size: .
DNA: TGTGCCTGGAGTGTACAGCTGGGGACAGGGGACGAAAAACTGTTTTTT
CDR3: CAWSVQLGTGDEKLFF

V: TRBV7-1
D: .
J: TRBJ1-3
length: 13
size: few
DNA: TGTGCCAGCAGCCCGCCTGGCGGAAACACCATATATTTT
CDR3: CASSPPGGNTIYF

V: TRBV30
D: TRBD2
J: TRBJ2-1
length: 13
size: .
DNA: TGTGCCTGGACCTTATCGACTAGCGGGAGGACGTTCTTC
CDR3: CAWTLSTSGRTFF